Presented here are 18 T cell receptor beta chains from one specimen sequenced in a study of blood T cell repertoires in COVID-19. Here immunoSEQ multiplex PCR was the method, and the copy in TCRdb shows in-frame clones only, minus some. The data contain approximately 290,000 clones, approximately 83% of them singletons. Sequenced: peripheral blood. The receptor set was obtained from a person between 70 and 80 years old with COVID-19, enrolled during active disease.

This chain links TRBV19 with TRBJ1-5, with 8 bases identical to TRBD1. The CDR3 sequence is 12 residues long. With 10 bases clipped from V and 5 bases from J, the junction kept 4 bases outside the gene matches. Germline lookup yields CDR1 LNHDA and CDR2 SQIVND (reference sequence). CDR3 residues: CATGRGHQPQHF. DNA for the CDR3: TGTGCCACTGGCAGGGGGCATCAGCCCCAGCATTTT.

The CDR3 DNA reads as TGTGCCAGCAGTGAGTGGGACAGGAATAATTCACCCCTCCACTTT. Encoded protein: CASSEWDRNNSPLHF. The rearrangement uses TRBV6-1 and TRBJ1-6, with 8 bases identical to TRBD1. Germline V gene lookup returns CDR1 MNHNS and CDR2 SASEGT. CDR3 size: 15 residues. With V trimmed by 3 bases and J by 5 bases, 3 bases remained unmatched.

This chain links TRBV9 with TRBJ2-7, with a possible D match to TRBD1 (5 bases). Germline V CDR1 and CDR2: SGDLS, YYNGEE. V was clipped by 0 bases and J by 6 bases, with 13 bases between them. This CDR3 is 14 amino acids long. The DNA of the CDR3 is TGTGCCAGCAGCGTAGCAGGGTTAGGCTCCGAGCAGTACTTC. Its protein product is CASSVAGLGSEQYF.

The rearrangement links TRBV4-1 to TRBJ2-3, with 7 nucleotides matching TRBD2. The CDR3 totals 15 residues. J was trimmed by 6 bases and V by 2 bases; bases with no gene match: 8. Per germline, CDR1 MGHRA and CDR2 YSYEKL. The CDR3 reads CASSQFPELADTQYF. The DNA of the CDR3 is TGCGCCAGCAGCCAATTTCCAGAACTAGCGGATACGCAGTATTTT.

In nucleotides, the CDR3 is TGTGCCAGCAGTTACTCGGGGGTAACTAGCGGGACTGAGCAGTTCTTC. Translating gives CASSYSGVTSGTEQFF. The chain employs TRBV6-5 and TRBJ2-1; 10 bases align to TRBD2. Germline lookup yields CDR1 MNHEY and CDR2 SVGAGI. The CDR3 runs to 16 residues. Unmatched junction bases numbered 8, after V lost 0 bases and J lost 9 bases.

The J gene is TRBJ1-1, the V gene TRBV10-3, with a weak D call TRBD1 (6 bases). The V gene's germline CDR1 is ENHRY and CDR2 SYGVKD. Trimming shortened V by 4 bases and J by 8 bases, and 14 bases separated the two germline ends. The CDR3 has 13 residues. CDR3 loop: CAISGPGHREAFF. The CDR3 DNA sequence: TGTGCCATCAGTGGTCCGGGACACAGGGAAGCTTTCTTT.

The J gene is TRBJ2-1, the V gene TRBV30; weak D call: TRBD1 (6 bases). With 4 bases removed from V and 4 bases from J, the gap between germline ends came to 11 bases. Germline values: CDR1 GTSNPN, CDR2 SVGIG (reference sequence). CDR3 size: 13 residues. The CDR3 loop reads CAWTGEVYNEQFF. The CDR3 bases are TGTGCCTGGACAGGGGAAGTTTACAATGAGCAGTTCTTC.

The chain couples TRBV4-3 to TRBJ1-2; perhaps TRBD1 as D (5 bases). Germline V gene sequence: CDR1 LGHNA, CDR2 YSLEER. This CDR3 is built from 15 residues. Trimming stripped 0 bases from V and 4 bases from J, with 12 bases between. DNA of the CDR3: TGCGCCAGCAGCCAAGAGTCGGGCAGGGCCTATGGCTACACCTTC. Amino acid sequence: CASSQESGRAYGYTF.

The chain joins TRBV5-1 to TRBJ2-5, with TRBD2 matching over 9 bases. Trimming cost V 4 bases and J 5 bases; bases outside gene matches: 6. The germline gives CDR1 SGHRS, CDR2 YFSETQ. The CDR3 loop spans 14 amino acids. The CDR3 DNA follows: TGCGCCAGCAGCAGCGGGGGGTTGTGGGAGACCCAGTACTTC. This translates into CASSSGGLWETQYF. The entire variable domain, with the rest obtained from reference TRBV5-1 and TRBJ2-5, is as follows: KAGVTQTPRYLIKTRGQQVTLSCSPISGHRSVSWYQQTPGQGLQFLFEYFSETQRNKGNFPGRFSGRQFSNSRSEMNVSTLELGDSALYLCASSSGGLWETQYFGPGTRLLVL.

The rearrangement links TRBV2 to TRBJ2-3; D unresolved. The CDR3 is 12 residues long. Trimming took 4 bases from V and 6 from J, leaving 8 bases between them. The germline V gene has CDR1 SNHLY and CDR2 FYNNEI. The CDR3 DNA reads as TGTGCCAGCAGTGGGGCCCGGGATACGCAGTATTTT. Translating gives CASSGARDTQYF. Variable domain in full (rest from reference TRBV2 and TRBJ2-3): EPEVTQTPSHQVTQMGQEVILRCVPISNHLYFYWYRQILGQKVEFLVSFYNNEISEKSEIFDDQFSVERPDGSNFTLKIRSTKLEDSAMYFCASSGARDTQYFGPGTRLTVL.

The rearrangement links TRBV14 to TRBJ2-5; maybe TRBD1 (7 bases). The CDR3 contains 16 residues. The germline gives CDR1 SGHDN, CDR2 FVKESK. Trimming removed 0 bases from V and 7 bases from J, with 18 bases in between. The CDR3 protein is CASSQEFGRGAATQYF. CDR3 DNA sequence: TGTGCCAGCAGCCAAGAGTTTGGCAGGGGGGCCGCGACCCAGTACTTC.

The gene calls are TRBV12-3 or TRBV12-4 and TRBJ2-3; no clear D gene. The CDR3 length is 13 residues. V dropped 5 bases and J dropped 5 bases, with 11 bases sitting between them. The CDR3, as DNA: TGTGCCAGCAGTCGAAATAGTGGAGATACGCAGTATTTT. Translating it yields CASSRNSGDTQYF.

As DNA, the CDR3 is TGTGCCAGCAGTGAAATCGGAGGGTACGAGCAGTACTTC. Its translation is CASSEIGGYEQYF. The V call is TRBV6-1, the J call TRBJ2-7; TRBD2 might be the D (6 bases). Trimming took off 2 bases at V and 4 bases at J, with 9 bases between the two ends. From germline, CDR1 is MNHNS and CDR2 SASEGT. This CDR3 has 13 residues.

The chain has TRBV15 and TRBJ2-3; D gene ambiguous. V gave up 2 bases and J gave up 2 bases, with 5 bases separating them. Looked up from germline, CDR1 is LNHNV and CDR2 is YYDKDF (reference sequence). CDR3 size: 13 residues. The DNA of the CDR3 is TGTGCCACCAGCAGAACAGACACAGATACGCAGTATTTT. Protein product: CATSRTDTDTQYF.

V usage is TRBV18 and J usage is TRBJ2-7; 7 positions agree with TRBD1. Per germline, CDR1 KGHSH and CDR2 LQKENI. This CDR3 has 15 amino acids. J was trimmed by 0 bases and V by 1 base; bases with no gene match: 3. DNA of the CDR3: TGTGCCAGCTCACCACAACAGGGGAGCTCCTACGAGCAGTACTTC. As protein: CASSPQQGSSYEQYF.

The chain uses TRBV2 and TRBJ2-5, with D perhaps TRBD1 (5 bases). CDR1 and CDR2 from the germline V gene are SNHLY and FYNNEI. The V gene lost 6 bases and the J gene lost 1 base, with 12 bases spanning the gap. This CDR3 comprises 14 residues. The CDR3 sequence: CASSLDRAQETQYF. CDR3 DNA sequence: TGTGCCAGCAGCCTTGACAGAGCCCAAGAGACCCAGTACTTC.

This clone was observed a handful of times. The chain carries TRBV5-8 and TRBJ2-2, with unresolved D. With 0 bases removed from V and 0 bases from J, the gap between germline ends came to 6 bases. Germline V gene data show CDR1 as SGHTS and CDR2 as YDEGEE. There are 15 residues in the CDR3. CDR3 protein: CASSLVGTNTGELFF. In nucleotides, the CDR3 is TGTGCCAGCAGCTTGGTCGGTACGAACACCGGGGAGCTGTTTTTT.

The V call is TRBV4-2, the J call TRBJ2-5; 9 bases fit TRBD2. Germline values: CDR1 LGHNA, CDR2 YNFKEQ. The CDR3 is 16 amino acids. J was trimmed by 2 bases and V by 3 bases; bases with no gene match: 7. CDR3 bases: TGTGCCAGCAGCCAGACCACGACTAGCGGACAAGAGACCCAGTACTTC. The encoded protein is CASSQTTTSGQETQYF.